The T cell receptor (beta chain) under discussion was sequenced for a study of blood T cell repertoires in COVID-19. Study as a whole: Collection of acute and convalescent COVID-19 samples took place in the United States, Italy and Spain. T cells, B-cell-depleted T cells, or PBMCs provided the cDNA or gDNA that served as material.

How the authors handled the data: Amplified reference gene primers provided the basis for estimating nucleated cell counts. Sequencing was performed with immunoSEQ multiplex PCR; in TCRdb, only in-frame clones are kept and a portion is missing. D and trimming were read from the DNA, whereas the V and J calls and clone size are those reported in that table. Of about 73,000 clones listed, 65% to 85% are singletons. V shed 8 bases and J 10 bases; nucleotides not matched to a gene: 12. Germline V gives CDR1 SNHLY, CDR2 FYNNEI. The CDR3 consists of 14 residues. This TCR was recovered from a man aged 50 to 60 with active COVID-19. What was sequenced was peripheral blood. The J gene is TRBJ2-1, the V gene TRBV2, with 9 bases lining up with TRBD2. CDR3 DNA sequence: TGTGCCAGCGCGGGGGGGGCATTACCTCCGGAGCAGTTCTTC. Its translation: CASAGGALPPEQFF.